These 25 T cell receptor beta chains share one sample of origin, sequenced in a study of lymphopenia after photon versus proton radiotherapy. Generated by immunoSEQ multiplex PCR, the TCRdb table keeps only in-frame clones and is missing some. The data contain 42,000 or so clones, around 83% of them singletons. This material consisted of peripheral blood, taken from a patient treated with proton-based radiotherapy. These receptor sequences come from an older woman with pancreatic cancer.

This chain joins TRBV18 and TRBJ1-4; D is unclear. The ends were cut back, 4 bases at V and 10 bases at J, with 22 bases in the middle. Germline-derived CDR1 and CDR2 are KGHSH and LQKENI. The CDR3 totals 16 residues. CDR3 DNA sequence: TGTGCCAGCTCACGCCAGGACGAGTTGACGGACGGAAAACTGTTTTTT. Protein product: CASSRQDELTDGKLFF.

The CDR3 protein is CASSLEMSGANVLTF. The CDR3 bases are TGTGCCAGCAGCTTAGAGATGTCTGGGGCCAACGTCCTGACTTTC. The rearrangement uses TRBV7-2 and TRBJ2-6; D is unclear. CDR3 length: 15 amino acids. Germline CDR1 SGHTA, CDR2 FQGNSA. The V and J ends lost 1 base and 1 base respectively, with 5 bases between them.

The CDR3 here is CASSKRRERADTQYF. CDR3 DNA: TGTGCCAGTAGTAAGCGGCGGGAGCGGGCAGATACGCAGTATTTT. The rearrangement uses TRBV19 and TRBJ2-3, with 7 bases identical to TRBD2. The germline gives CDR1 LNHDA, CDR2 SQIVND (reference sequence). The CDR3 covers 15 residues. V was pared by 4 bases and J by 4 bases, with 8 bases of the junction left unmatched.

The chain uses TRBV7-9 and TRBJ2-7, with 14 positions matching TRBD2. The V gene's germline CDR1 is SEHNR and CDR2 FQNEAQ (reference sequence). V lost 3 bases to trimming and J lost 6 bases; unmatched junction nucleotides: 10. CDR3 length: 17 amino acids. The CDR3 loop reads CASSFTPGTSGRGEQYF. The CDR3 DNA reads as TGTGCCAGCAGCTTCACTCCCGGGACTAGCGGGAGAGGCGAGCAGTACTTC. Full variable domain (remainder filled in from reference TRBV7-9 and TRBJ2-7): DTGVSQNPRHKITKRGQNVTFRCDPISEHNRLYWYRQTLGQGPEFLTYFQNEAQLEKSRLLSDRFSAERPKGSFSTLEIQRTEQGDSAMYLCASSFTPGTSGRGEQYFGPGTRLTVT.

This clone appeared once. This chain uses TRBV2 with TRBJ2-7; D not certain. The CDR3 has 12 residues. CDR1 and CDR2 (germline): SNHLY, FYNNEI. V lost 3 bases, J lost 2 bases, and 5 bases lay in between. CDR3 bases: TGTGCCAGCAGTGACCAGACCTACGAGCAGTACTTC. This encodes CASSDQTYEQYF. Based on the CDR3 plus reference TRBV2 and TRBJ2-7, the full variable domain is EPEVTQTPSHQVTQMGQEVILRCVPISNHLYFYWYRQILGQKVEFLVSFYNNEISEKSEIFDDQFSVERPDGSNFTLKIRSTKLEDSAMYFCASSDQTYEQYFGPGTRLTVT.

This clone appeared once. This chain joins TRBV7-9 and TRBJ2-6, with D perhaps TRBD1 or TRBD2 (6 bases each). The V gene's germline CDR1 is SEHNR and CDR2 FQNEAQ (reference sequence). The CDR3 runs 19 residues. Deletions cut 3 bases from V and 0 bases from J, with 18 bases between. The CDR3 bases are TGTGCCAGCAGCTTGGGGGGCCCGGGACGCCTCTCTGGGGCCAACGTCCTGACTTTC. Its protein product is CASSLGGPGRLSGANVLTF. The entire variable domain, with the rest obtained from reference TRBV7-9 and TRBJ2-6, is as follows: DTGVSQNPRHKITKRGQNVTFRCDPISEHNRLYWYRQTLGQGPEFLTYFQNEAQLEKSRLLSDRFSAERPKGSFSTLEIQRTEQGDSAMYLCASSLGGPGRLSGANVLTFGAGSRLTVL.

This CDR3 reads CASSAGTGGSEQYF. The CDR3 DNA sequence: TGTGCCAGCAGCGCAGGGACAGGGGGTAGCGAGCAGTACTTC. The V and J genes are TRBV25-1 and TRBJ2-7; 11 bases match TRBD1. There are 14 residues in the CDR3. Trimming took 6 bases from V and 6 from J; bases not matched to a gene: 7. The germline V gene encodes CDR1 MGHDK and CDR2 SYGVNS.

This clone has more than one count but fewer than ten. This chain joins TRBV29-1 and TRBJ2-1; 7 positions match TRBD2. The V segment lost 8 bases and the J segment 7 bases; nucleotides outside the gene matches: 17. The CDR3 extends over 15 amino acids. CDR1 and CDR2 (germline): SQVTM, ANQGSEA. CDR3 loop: CSLRSGGSSGNEQFF. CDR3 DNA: TGCAGCTTGAGGAGCGGCGGGAGTTCCGGGAATGAGCAGTTCTTC.

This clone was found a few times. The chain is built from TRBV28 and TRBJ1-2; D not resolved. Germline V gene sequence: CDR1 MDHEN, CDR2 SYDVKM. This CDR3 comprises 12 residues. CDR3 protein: CALGNGGYGYTF. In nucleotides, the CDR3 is TGTGCGTTGGGCAATGGCGGCTATGGCTACACCTTC.

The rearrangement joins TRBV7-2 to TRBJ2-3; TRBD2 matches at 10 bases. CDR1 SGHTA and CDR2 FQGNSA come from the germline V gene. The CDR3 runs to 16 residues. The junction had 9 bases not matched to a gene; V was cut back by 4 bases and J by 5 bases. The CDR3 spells CASSSWEAGGLDTQYF. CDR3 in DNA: TGTGCCAGCAGCTCATGGGAAGCGGGAGGGCTAGATACGCAGTATTTT.

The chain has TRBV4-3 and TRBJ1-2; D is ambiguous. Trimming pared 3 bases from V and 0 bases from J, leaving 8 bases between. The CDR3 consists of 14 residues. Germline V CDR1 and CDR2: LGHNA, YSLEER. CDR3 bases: TGCGCCAGCAGCCAGGACCTTACTAACTATGGCTACACCTTC. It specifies CASSQDLTNYGYTF.

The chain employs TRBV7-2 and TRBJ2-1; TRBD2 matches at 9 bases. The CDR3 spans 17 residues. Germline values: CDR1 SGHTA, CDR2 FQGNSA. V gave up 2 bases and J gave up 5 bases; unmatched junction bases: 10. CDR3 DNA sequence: TGTGCCAGCAGCTTACGAGCGGGAGGTTCCCCTAACAATGAGCAGTTCTTC. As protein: CASSLRAGGSPNNEQFF. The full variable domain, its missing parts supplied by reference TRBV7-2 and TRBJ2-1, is GAGVSQSPSNKVTEKGKDVELRCDPISGHTALYWYRQSLGQGLEFLIYFQGNSAPDKSGLPSDRFSAERTGGSVSTLTIQRTQQEDSAVYLCASSLRAGGSPNNEQFFGPGTRLTVL.

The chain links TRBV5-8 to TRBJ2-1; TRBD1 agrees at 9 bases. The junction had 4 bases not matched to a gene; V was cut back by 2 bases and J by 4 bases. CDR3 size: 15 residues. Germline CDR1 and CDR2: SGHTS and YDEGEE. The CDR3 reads CASSLLQGAYNEQFF. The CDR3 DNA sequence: TGTGCCAGCAGCTTATTACAGGGGGCTTACAATGAGCAGTTCTTC.

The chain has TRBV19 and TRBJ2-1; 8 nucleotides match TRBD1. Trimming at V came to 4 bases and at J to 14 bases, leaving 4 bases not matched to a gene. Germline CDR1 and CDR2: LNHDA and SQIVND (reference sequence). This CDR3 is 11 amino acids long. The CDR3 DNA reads TGTGCCAGTAGTAGACAGGGGTGGGAGTTCTTC. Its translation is CASSRQGWEFF.

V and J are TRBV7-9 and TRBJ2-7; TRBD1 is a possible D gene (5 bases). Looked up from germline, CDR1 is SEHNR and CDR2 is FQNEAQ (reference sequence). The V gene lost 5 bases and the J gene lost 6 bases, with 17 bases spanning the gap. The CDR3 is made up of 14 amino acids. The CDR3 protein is CASSLEGQGSEQYF. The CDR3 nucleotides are TGTGCCAGCAGCCTCGAAGGGCAGGGTAGCGAGCAGTACTTC.

The CDR3 sequence: CASSLREDYGYTF. The CDR3 bases are TGTGCCAGCAGCTTAAGGGAGGACTATGGCTACACCTTC. This rearrangement joins TRBV11-3 to TRBJ1-2; D call uncertain. Germline lookup yields CDR1 SGHNT and CDR2 YENEEA. The CDR3 is made up of 13 amino acids. V was shortened by 2 bases and J by 3 bases, with 7 bases between the two germline ends.

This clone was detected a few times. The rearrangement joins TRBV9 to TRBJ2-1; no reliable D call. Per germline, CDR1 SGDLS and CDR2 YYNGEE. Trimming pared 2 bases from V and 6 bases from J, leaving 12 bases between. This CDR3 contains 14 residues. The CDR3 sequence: CASSVLGTGNEQFF. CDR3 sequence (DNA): TGTGCCAGCAGCGTCTTGGGTACGGGCAATGAGCAGTTCTTC.

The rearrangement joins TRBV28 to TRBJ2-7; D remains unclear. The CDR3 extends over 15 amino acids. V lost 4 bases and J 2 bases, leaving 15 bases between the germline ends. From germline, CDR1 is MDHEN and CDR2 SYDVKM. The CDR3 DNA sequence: TGTGCCAGCAGTTCCACCCGACCCCGGCCCTACGAGCAGTACTTC. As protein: CASSSTRPRPYEQYF.

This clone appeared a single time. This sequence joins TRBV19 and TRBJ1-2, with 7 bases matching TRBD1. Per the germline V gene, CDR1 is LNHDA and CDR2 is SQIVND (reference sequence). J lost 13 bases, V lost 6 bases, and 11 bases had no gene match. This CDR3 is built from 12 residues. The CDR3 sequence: CASRLETGVSTF. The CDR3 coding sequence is TGTGCCAGTAGACTCGAAACAGGGGTGAGCACCTTC.

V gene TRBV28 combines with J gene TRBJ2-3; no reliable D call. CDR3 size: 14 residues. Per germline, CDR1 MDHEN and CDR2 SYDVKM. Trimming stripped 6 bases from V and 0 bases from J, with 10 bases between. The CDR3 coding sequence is TGTGCCAGCAGCACCAGCCTTAGCACAGATACGCAGTATTTT. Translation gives CASSTSLSTDTQYF. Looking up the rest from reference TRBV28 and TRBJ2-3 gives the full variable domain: DVKVTQSSRYLVKRTGEKVFLECVQDMDHENMFWYRQDPGLGLRLIYFSYDVKMKEKGDIPEGYSVSREKKERFSLILESASTNQTSMYLCASSTSLSTDTQYFGPGTRLTVL.

CDR3 amino acids: CASSIAGGSANNEQFF. DNA for the CDR3: TGTGCCAGTAGTATCGCGGGAGGGTCAGCGAACAATGAGCAGTTCTTC. This chain uses TRBV19 with TRBJ2-1; 9 nucleotides match TRBD2. The CDR3 is 16 amino acids. The germline CDR1 and CDR2 sequences are LNHDA and SQIVND (reference sequence). The V and J ends lost 3 bases and 5 bases, in that order; junction bases with no gene match: 8. The variable domain in full, completed from reference TRBV19 and TRBJ2-1, reads DGGITQSPKYLFRKEGQNVTLSCEQNLNHDAMYWYRQDPGQGLRLIYYSQIVNDFQKGDIAEGYSVSREKKESFPLTVTSAQKNPTAFYLCASSIAGGSANNEQFFGPGTRLTVL.

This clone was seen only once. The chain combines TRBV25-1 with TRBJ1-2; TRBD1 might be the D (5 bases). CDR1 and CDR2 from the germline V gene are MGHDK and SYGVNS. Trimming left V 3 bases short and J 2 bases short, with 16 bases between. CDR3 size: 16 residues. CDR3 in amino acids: CASSDPFGTDNYGYTF. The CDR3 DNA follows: TGTGCCAGCAGTGACCCTTTCGGGACCGACAACTATGGCTACACCTTC.

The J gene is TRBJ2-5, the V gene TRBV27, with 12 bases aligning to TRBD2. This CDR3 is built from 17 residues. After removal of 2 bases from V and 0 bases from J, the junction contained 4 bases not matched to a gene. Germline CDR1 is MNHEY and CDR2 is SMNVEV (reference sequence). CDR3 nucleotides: TGTGCCAGCAGTTTAGGTCTAGCGGGAGGGTACCAAGAGACCCAGTACTTC. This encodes CASSLGLAGGYQETQYF.

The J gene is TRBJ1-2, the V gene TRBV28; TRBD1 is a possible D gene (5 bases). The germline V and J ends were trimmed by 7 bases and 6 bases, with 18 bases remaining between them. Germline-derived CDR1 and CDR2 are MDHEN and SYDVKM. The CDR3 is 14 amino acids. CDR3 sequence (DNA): TGTGCCAGCATCGACCAGGGAGCCCGGGATGGCTACACCTTC. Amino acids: CASIDQGARDGYTF.

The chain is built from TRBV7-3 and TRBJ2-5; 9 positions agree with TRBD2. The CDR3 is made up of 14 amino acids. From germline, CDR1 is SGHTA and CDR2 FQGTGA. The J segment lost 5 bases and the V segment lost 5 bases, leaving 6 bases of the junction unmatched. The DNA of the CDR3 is TGTGCCAGCAGCCCAGCGGGAGGAGATGAGACCCAGTACTTC. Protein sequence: CASSPAGGDETQYF.